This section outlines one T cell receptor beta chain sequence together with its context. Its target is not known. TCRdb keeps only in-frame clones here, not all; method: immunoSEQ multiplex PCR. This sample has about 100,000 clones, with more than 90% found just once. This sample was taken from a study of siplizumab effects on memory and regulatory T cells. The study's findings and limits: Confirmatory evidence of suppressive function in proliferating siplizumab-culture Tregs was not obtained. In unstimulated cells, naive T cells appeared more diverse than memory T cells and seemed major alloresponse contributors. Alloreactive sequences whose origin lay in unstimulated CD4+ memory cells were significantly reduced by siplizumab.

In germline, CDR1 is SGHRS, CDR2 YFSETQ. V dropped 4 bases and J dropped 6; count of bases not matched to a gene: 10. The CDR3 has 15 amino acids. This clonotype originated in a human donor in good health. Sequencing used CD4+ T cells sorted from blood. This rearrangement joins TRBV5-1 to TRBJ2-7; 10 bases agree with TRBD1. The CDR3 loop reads CASSPWDRGLSEQYF. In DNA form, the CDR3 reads TGCGCCAGCAGCCCGTGGGACAGGGGCCTCTCCGAGCAGTACTTC.